This paragraph reports one TCR beta chain. The sample belongs to a study of early T cells in non-severe SARS-CoV-2 infection. Study context: Investigators sequenced bulk RNA drawn from unsorted whole blood, and chains remained unpaired.

Individual cDNA molecules carried attached unique molecular identifiers. TCRdb reanalysed the 5' RACE reads using MiXCR and keeps one entry per CDR3 protein. This sample carries under 90,000 distinct CDR3 sequences, about 13% of them seen once, and the ten largest clones take nearly 6%. With 6 bases removed from V and 4 bases from J, the gap between germline ends came to 9 bases. The CDR3 is made up of 11 amino acids. CDR1 and CDR2 (germline): DFQATT, SNEGSKA (reference sequence). This receptor was identified in an adult who was a healthcare worker with PCR-confirmed SARS-CoV-2 infection or an uninfected control (not recorded which). The chain employs TRBV20-1 and TRBJ1-2; D gene ambiguous. The sample taken for sequencing was whole blood. The DNA of the CDR3 is TGCAGTGCCCTTTCCGCCTATGGCTACACCTTC. Amino acids: CSALSAYGYTF.